This T cell receptor (beta chain) was identified during a study of high-grade serous ovarian cancer treatment subgroups (dated by TCRdb to about 2021). Regarding the study in general: A mean of around 15,000 reads and thousands of unique TCR beta rearrangements per sample was generated by sequencing. TCR beta repertoires were profiled in patients with high-grade serous ovarian cancer who were grouped, under a laparoscopic triage algorithm, by complete gross resection or by neoadjuvant chemotherapy response. The cohort comprised 30 or so patients: approximately ten with no residual disease after primary surgery (R0), approximately ten excellent NACT responders, and approximately ten poor NACT responders. One primary tumor sample and two metastatic tumor samples were contributed by each patient, so that around 90 samples were obtained in total.

High-throughput TCR profiling via ImmunoSEQ was performed on the approximately 90 tumor samples. Regarding the original processing steps: Richness (unique productive sequences), clonality, evenness and relatedness were included as repertoire diversity metrics, and similarity between samples was assessed with the Bhattacharyya coefficient. Conclusions stayed consistent in a sensitivity analysis that left out TCRs with fewer than two reads. Entries here come from immuneACCESS through TCRdb and include only in-frame sequences with V and J called. Some clones fail to appear in such tables; in the studies checked, an unresolved V gene covers under half of the shortfall, and the cause of the remainder is unknown. V and J calls and clone size are those listed in that table; D and trimming were worked out from the DNA. This sample comprises around 6,100 clones, about three fifths of them detected only once. Approximately 14% of the sample goes to the ten largest clones.

Tumor samples were obtained before definitive surgery or chemotherapy. Genomic DNA extraction was performed by the MD Anderson Biospecimen Extraction Resource, and TCR sequencing was carried out by the MD Anderson Cancer Genomics Laboratory. What the authors observed across the whole study: Repertoire similarity ranging from about 0.095 to 0.79 was observed between tumors from the same patient, whereas almost no similarity was observed between different patients. The TCR repertoire analyses centered on CDR3, leaving CDR1 and CDR2 unanalyzed. TCR clonal relatedness showed a positive correlation with neoantigen level and a trend toward positive correlation with copy number variation and mutation load from whole-genome sequencing. Bulk tumor TCR sequencing lacked spatial information, limiting insight into HGSC tumor complexity and diversity.

Remarks on this clone: The antigen this receptor binds is unknown. No base quality values were provided; no much bigger clone lies one nucleotide off.

The TCR was taken from a human donor with high-grade serous ovarian cancer. Sequences were obtained from tumor tissue.

The nucleotide sequence is given as TGCGCCAGCAGCCGCTCCGACAGAAGAGGTAACTATGGCTACACCTTC. The translation is CASSRSDRRGNYGYTF. The chain couples TRBV4-1 to TRBJ1-2, and TRBD1 may be the D gene, going by 5 matching bases. V is shortened by 4 bases, J by 1 base, and the region joining them spans 16 bases. The CDR3 numbers 16 residues from cysteine through phenylalanine. Only CDR3 DNA is held: 48 bases, read in frame from base 1. Reading the germline V gene gives CDR1 MGHRA and CDR2 YSYEKL.